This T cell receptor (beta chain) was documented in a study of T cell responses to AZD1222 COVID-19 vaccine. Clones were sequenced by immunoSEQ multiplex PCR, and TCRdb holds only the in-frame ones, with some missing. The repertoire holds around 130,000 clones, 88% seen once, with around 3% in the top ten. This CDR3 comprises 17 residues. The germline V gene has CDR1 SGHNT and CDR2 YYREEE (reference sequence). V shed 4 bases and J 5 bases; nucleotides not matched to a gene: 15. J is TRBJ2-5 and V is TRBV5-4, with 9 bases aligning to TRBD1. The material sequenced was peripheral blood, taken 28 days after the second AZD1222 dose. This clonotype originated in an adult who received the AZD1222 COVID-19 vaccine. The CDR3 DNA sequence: TGTGCCAGCAGCCTATCAAAAGGGACAGGGCGTCAGGAGACCCAGTACTTC. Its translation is CASSLSKGTGRQETQYF.